This T cell receptor (beta chain) is from a study of early T cells in non-severe SARS-CoV-2 infection. Unique molecular identifiers tagged individual cDNA molecules. Using its own MiXCR run on the 5' RACE reads, TCRdb lists one record per CDR3 protein. In the table there are over 25,000 distinct CDR3 sequences, 4.5% of which are singletons. The V gene's germline CDR1 is MNHEY and CDR2 SVGEGT. This CDR3 is built from 15 residues. V dropped 7 bases and J dropped 0 bases, with 13 bases sitting between them. This clonotype was counted many times. The sequenced material came from whole blood. The receptor comes from an adult who was a healthcare worker with PCR-confirmed SARS-CoV-2 infection or an uninfected control (not recorded which). J is TRBJ2-1 and V is TRBV6-2 or TRBV6-3, with TRBD1 as a possible D gene (5 bases). Here the CDR3 reads CASTPTVSSYNEQFF. CDR3 nucleotides: TGTGCCAGCACCCCGACAGTAAGCTCCTACAATGAGCAGTTCTTC.